This TCR beta chain was sequenced for a study of shared clonotypes between healthy human individuals (dated by TCRdb to the early 2020s). Turning to the overall study: The cohort comprised a couple of women and a few men aged 18 to 49 years. For each donor, CD4 naive and CD4 memory were each given three plates, CD8 naive was given two plates, and CD8 memory was given one plate. To estimate repertoire size and how much clonotype sharing occurs between individuals, the study deeply sequenced the blood TCR repertoires of 5 or 6 healthy adults. To increase sequencing depth and limit assay-specific biases, different laboratories used diverse techniques to prepare libraries and sequence TCR repertoires. Each donor's leukapheresis produced roughly between roughly 0.85 and 10 billion PBMCs.

Using the deep immunoSEQ assay, TCR CDR3 regions were amplified from genomic DNA by multiplex PCR. Extracted genomic DNA from each cell subset was spread evenly across all wells of several immunoSEQ 96-well plates, with each plate serving as a replicate. For sorted subsets, approximately 190 ng of genomic DNA, equivalent to 25,000 to 30,000 T cell genomes, went into each replicate PCR. Purified libraries were measured with a Qubit 3.0 fluorometer, size-checked on a Bioanalyzer 2100, and measured again with the KAPA Library Quantification kit. Every immunoSEQ 96-well plate was sequenced on a separate single-read 150-cycle Illumina NextSeq 550 flow cell. The study's own analysis went as follows. Because the immunoSEQ output held only junctional sequences and lacked quality scores, the filtering could not match the filtering applied to full-length reads. Sequences were annotated with PyIR, a Python wrapper for IgBLAST v1.9, and V/J genes and CDR3 were assigned using IMGT germline references. Reads were removed for weak V/J assignments (E-value above 1e-6), missing CDR3, stop codons, out-of-frame junctions, or ambiguous translated residues. V3J clonotypes were defined as sequences sharing an identical inferred V gene, J gene, and CDR3 amino acid sequence. To compute the percentage overlap between repertoires, the number of shared unique clonotypes was divided by the size of the smaller repertoire. Richness of each repertoire was evaluated using RTK rarefaction, the Chao1 estimator, and Recon v2.1 estimates of unobserved clonotypes. Generation probabilities were computed with OLGA for all TCRbeta clonotypes obtained by the gDNA method from four donors. The table comes from immuneACCESS by way of TCRdb, which keeps in-frame sequences with V and J called. Part of the clones is missing from these tables; in studies checked, under half for an unresolved V gene and the rest for unknown reasons. The V and J calls and clone size were taken over from that table, and D and trimming were inferred from the DNA. Counted in this sample were around 300,000 clones; more than 75% of them appeared once. 16% of the sample belongs to the ten largest clones.

The donors were healthy, HIV-negative adults who had no recently reported acute infections or vaccinations. Only Caucasian adults living in Nashville, Tennessee, USA were represented among the donors. The CD8 memory samples were a combination of magnetically selected CD45RO+ cells and CCR7-negative CD45RA+ effector memory (TemRA) cells. Blood was collected by leukapheresis, and PBMCs were isolated by Ficoll-Histopaque density gradient centrifugation and then cryopreserved in liquid nitrogen vapor phase. Analytical flow cytometry was used to check the purity and quantity of every magnetically sorted T cell population. Genomic DNA was isolated from each sorted fraction and quantified by UV absorbance on a Nanodrop 2000c. CDR1 MNHEY and CDR2 SVGAGI are derived from the germline V gene. V and J are truncated by 2 bases and 1 base respectively, leaving an intervening sequence of 15 bases. Taken from cysteine to phenylalanine, the CDR3 has 16 residues. Only the CDR3 DNA is retained, 48 bases long and in frame from the first base.

The investigation overall reported the following: Clonotypes shared by all four sorted-subset donors showed higher generation probabilities than non-shared clonotypes. Naive subsets generally had larger estimated clonotype richness than memory subsets. Incomplete sequencing was indicated by rarefaction of sorted-subset datasets, despite the large sequencing depth. When several donors were compared, the shared fraction of clonotypes was about 5.4% for naive CD4, 3.5% for naive CD8, 2.3% for memory CD4, and around 0.37% for memory CD8. Based on pairwise subsampling, the degree of clonotype sharing among donors was expected to be affected by sequencing depth. Because the study included only a small number of donors, the genetic and exposure-history diversity represented was limited. Only blood was sampled, and tissue TCR repertoires likely differ from those in blood.

Turning to this clone: Its target antigen remains unknown. No much larger clone is present one base from it, and per-base qualities are unavailable.

This sequence originates from a man aged 18 to 35 in good health. The V and J genes are TRBV6-5 and TRBJ2-7, with TRBD1 as a weak D call on 5 bases. Material: memory CD8+ T cells sorted from blood. Interpreted using the paper, the cell subset or site label stands for: CD45RO+ cells pooled with CCR7-negative TemRA cells. The CDR3: CASSYGWGPQSYEQYF. The DNA sequence follows: TGTGCCAGCAGTTACGGGTGGGGCCCGCAATCCTACGAGCAGTACTTC.